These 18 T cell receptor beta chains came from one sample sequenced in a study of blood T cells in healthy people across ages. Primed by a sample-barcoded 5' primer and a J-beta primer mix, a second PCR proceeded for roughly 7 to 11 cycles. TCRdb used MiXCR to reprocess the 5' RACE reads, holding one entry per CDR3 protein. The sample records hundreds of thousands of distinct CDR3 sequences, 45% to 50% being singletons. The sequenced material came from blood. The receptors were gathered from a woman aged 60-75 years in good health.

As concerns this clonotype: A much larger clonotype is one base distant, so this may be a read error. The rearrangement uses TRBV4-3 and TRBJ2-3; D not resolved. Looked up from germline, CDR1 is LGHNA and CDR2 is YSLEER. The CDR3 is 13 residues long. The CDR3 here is CARSRVNGDTQYF. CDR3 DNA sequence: TGCGCCAGGAGCCGCGTTAACGGAGATACGCAGTATTTT.

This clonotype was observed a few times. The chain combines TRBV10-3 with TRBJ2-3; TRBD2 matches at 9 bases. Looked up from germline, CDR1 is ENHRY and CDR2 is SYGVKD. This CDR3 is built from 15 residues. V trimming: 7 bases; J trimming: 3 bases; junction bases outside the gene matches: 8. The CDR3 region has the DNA TGTGCCATCACCAGGGATAGCGGGAGTACAGATACGCAGTATTTT. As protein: CAITRDSGSTDTQYF.

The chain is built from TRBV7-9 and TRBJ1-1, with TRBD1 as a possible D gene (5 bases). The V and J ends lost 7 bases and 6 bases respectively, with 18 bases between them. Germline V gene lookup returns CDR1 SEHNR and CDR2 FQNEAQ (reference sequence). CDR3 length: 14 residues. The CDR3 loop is CASNREGRKAEAFF. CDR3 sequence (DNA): TGTGCCAGCAACCGAGAGGGGCGGAAGGCTGAAGCTTTCTTT.

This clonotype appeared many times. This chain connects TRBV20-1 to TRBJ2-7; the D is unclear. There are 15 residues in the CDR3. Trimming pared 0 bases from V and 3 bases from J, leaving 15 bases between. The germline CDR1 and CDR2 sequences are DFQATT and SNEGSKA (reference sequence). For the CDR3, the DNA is TGCAGTGCTAGAGATTCGTCTAGAGGCGTCTACGAGCAGTACTTC. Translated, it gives CSARDSSRGVYEQYF.

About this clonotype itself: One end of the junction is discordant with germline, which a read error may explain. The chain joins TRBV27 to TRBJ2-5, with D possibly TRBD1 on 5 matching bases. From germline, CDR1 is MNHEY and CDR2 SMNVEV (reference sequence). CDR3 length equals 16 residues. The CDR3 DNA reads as TGTGCCAGCAGTCTATCCCTTTATGACAGAGAAGAGACCCAGTACTTC. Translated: CASSLSLYDREETQYF.

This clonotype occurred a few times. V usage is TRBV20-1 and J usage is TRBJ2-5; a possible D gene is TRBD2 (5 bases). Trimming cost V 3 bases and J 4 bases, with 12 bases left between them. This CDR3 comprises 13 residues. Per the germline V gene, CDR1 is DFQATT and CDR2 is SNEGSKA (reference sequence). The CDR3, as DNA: TGCAGTGCTAGGGACGGGCGGGTAGAGACCCAGTACTTC. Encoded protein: CSARDGRVETQYF.

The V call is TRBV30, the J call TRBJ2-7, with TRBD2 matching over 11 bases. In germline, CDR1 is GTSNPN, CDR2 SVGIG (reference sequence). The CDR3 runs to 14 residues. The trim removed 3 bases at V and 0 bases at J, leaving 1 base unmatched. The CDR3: CAWRLAGASYEQYF. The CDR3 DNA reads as TGTGCCTGGAGACTAGCGGGAGCCTCCTACGAGCAGTACTTC. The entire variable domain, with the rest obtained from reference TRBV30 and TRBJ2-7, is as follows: SQTIHQWPATLVQPVGSPLSLECTVEGTSNPNLYWYRQAAGRGLQLLFYSVGIGQISSEVPQNLSASRPQDRQFILSSKKLLLSDSGFYLCAWRLAGASYEQYFGPGTRLTVT.

CDR3 region: CASSDGVSGDEQFF. Written as DNA, the CDR3 is TGTGCCAGCAGTGACGGCGTGTCGGGAGATGAGCAGTTCTTC. The V and J genes are TRBV6-2 or TRBV6-3 and TRBJ2-1; possible D gene TRBD2, 6 bases. The germline gives CDR1 MNHEY, CDR2 SVGEGT. The CDR3 loop spans 14 amino acids. The V end was cut by 5 bases, the J end by 8 bases, with 16 bases between.

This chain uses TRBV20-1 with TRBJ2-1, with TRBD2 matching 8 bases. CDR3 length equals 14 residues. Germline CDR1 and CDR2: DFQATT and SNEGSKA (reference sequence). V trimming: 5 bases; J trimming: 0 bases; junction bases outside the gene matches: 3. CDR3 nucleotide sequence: TGCAGTGCTGAGAGCGGGAGCTCCTACAATGAGCAGTTCTTC. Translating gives CSAESGSSYNEQFF.

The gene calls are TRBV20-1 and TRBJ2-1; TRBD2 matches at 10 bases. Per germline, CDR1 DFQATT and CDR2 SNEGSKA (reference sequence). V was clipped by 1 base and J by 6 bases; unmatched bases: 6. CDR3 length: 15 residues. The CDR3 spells CSARAASGSLNEQFF. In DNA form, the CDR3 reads TGCAGTGCTAGAGCGGCTAGCGGGAGCCTCAATGAGCAGTTCTTC.

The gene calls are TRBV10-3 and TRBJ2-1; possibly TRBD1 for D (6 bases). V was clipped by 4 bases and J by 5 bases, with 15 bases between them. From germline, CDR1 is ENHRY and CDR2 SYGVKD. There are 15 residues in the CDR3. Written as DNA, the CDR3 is TGTGCCATCAGTGGTATGGCCCGGGACAACAATGAGCAGTTCTTC. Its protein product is CAISGMARDNNEQFF.

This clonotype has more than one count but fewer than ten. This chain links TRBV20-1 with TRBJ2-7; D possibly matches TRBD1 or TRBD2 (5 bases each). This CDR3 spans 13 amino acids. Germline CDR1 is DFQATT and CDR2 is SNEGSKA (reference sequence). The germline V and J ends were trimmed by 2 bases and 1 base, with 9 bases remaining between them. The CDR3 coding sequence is TGCAGTGCTAGAAAGGGACCGTCCTACGAGCAGTACTTC. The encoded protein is CSARKGPSYEQYF.

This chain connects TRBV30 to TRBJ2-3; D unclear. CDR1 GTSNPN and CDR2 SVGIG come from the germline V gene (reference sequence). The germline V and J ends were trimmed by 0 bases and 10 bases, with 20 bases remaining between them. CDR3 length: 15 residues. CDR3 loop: CAWSVGPPDKVPQYF. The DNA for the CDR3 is TGTGCCTGGAGTGTAGGTCCTCCAGACAAAGTACCGCAGTATTTT.

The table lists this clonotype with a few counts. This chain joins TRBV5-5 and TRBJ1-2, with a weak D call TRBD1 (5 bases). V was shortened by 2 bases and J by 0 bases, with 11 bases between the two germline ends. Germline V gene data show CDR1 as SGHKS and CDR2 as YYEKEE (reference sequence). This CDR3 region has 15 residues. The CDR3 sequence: CASSFYGGTNYGYTF. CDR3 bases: TGTGCCAGCAGCTTCTACGGGGGAACTAACTATGGCTACACCTTC.

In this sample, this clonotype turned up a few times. CDR3 region: CASSVGSLVSYEQYF. The CDR3, as DNA: TGTGCCAGCAGCGTAGGCAGTTTGGTCTCCTACGAGCAGTACTTC. This chain links TRBV9 with TRBJ2-7; D uncertain. CDR1 is SGDLS, CDR2 YYNGEE, per germline. V dropped 0 bases and J dropped 0 bases, with 10 bases sitting between them. The CDR3 runs 15 residues.

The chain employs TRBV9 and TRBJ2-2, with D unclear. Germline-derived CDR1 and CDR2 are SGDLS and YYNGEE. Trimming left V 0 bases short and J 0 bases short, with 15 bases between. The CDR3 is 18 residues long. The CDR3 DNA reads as TGTGCCAGCAGCGTAGGCAGCACTATCTACACGAACACCGGGGAGCTGTTTTTT. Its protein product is CASSVGSTIYTNTGELFF.

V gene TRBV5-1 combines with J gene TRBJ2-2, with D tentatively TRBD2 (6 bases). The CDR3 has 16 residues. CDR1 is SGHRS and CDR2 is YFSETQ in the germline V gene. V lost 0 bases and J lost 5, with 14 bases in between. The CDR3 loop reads CASSLGSSVATGELFF. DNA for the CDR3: TGCGCCAGCAGCTTGGGGTCTAGCGTAGCGACCGGGGAGCTGTTTTTT.

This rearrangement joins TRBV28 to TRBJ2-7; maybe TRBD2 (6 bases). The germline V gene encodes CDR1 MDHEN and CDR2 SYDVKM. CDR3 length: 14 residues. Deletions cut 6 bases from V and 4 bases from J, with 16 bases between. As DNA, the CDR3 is TGTGCCAGCAGGGGGACTGCCCGGGGATACGAGCAGTACTTC. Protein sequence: CASRGTARGYEQYF.